This T cell receptor (beta chain) was obtained from a study of CD8 T cells in Susac syndrome. Reverse transcription of roughly 0.45 to 1 ug RNA was performed with random hexamers. Amplification of TCR beta CDR3 across 54 Vbeta and 13 Jbeta was performed with immunoSEQ multiplex PCR. TCRdb re-called the immunoSEQ multiplex PCR reads through MiXCR, storing one row per CDR3 protein. The sample lists under 200,000 distinct CDR3 sequences, 90% to 95% occurring once. Sequencing targeted TCR beta in T cells from blood (CD8+ and CD4+). Controls were drawn from healthy donors and were matched for age and sex. Negative isolation was applied to CD8+ and CD4+ T cells, and FACS enrichment was applied to TEMRA cells. The CDR3 consists of 12 residues. Deletions cut 11 bases from V and 1 base from J, with 11 bases between. Per germline, CDR1 KGHSH and CDR2 LQKENI.

Sample: CD4+ T cells from PBMCs. J is TRBJ1-1 and V is TRBV18; possible D gene TRBD1, 5 bases. The clonotype originates from a human donor in good health. This CDR3 is CAEQQGNTEAFF. DNA of the CDR3: TGTGCCGAGCAGCAGGGGAACACTGAAGCTTTCTTT.